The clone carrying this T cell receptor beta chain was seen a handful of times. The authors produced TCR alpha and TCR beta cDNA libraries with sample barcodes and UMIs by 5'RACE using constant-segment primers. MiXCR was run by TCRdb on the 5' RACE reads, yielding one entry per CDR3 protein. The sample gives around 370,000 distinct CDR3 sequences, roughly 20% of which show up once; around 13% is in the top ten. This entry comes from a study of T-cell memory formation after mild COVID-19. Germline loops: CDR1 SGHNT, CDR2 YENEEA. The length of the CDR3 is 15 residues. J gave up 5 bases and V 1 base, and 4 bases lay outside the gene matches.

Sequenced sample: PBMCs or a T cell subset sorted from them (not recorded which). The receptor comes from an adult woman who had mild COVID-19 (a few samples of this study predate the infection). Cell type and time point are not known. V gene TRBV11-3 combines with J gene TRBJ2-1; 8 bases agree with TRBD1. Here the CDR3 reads CASSLVWTGHNEQFF. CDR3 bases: TGTGCCAGCAGCTTAGTGTGGACAGGGCACAATGAGCAGTTCTTC.